The TCR beta chain under discussion was sequenced for a study of a mutant IDH1 vaccine in newly diagnosed glioma. For the study at large: Sex among treated patients split approximately 62% male, roughly 40% female; mean age was roughly 40 years. Those enrolled had earlier been treated with radiotherapy, temozolomide, or both, mostly both. Study-level findings and limits: Pseudoprogression apparently lacked any relation to changes in top peripheral T cell clonotypes.

Produced via immunoSEQ multiplex PCR; TCRdb's table is partial and in-frame only. This sample has roughly 34,000 clones, with about three quarters found just once. This clone was detected only a few times. Its specificity is unknown. Germline CDR1 is DFQATT and CDR2 is SNEGSKA (reference sequence). Trimming removed 0 bases from V and 7 bases from J, with 4 bases in between. This CDR3 spans 11 amino acids. The time point here: baseline, week 1 (first vaccination visit). Treatment defined: pre-vaccination baseline after standard-of-care therapy. This sequence joins TRBV20-1 and TRBJ2-4; D is unresolved. Sequenced material: peripheral blood mononuclear cells (PBMCs), taken from a glioma patient treated with radiotherapy, temozolomide or both. The origin of this receptor is a man aged 50 to 60 with glioma. Some clones in this sample may be carry-over from other donors' samples. The CDR3: CSAREENIQYF. The CDR3 nucleotides read TGCAGTGCTAGAGAAGAGAACATTCAGTACTTC.